Sequencing of this TCR beta chain was carried out in a study of low-dose radiotherapy and immunotherapy resistance in tumors. cDNA synthesis used a TRAV/TRBV-specific primer set for both chains. The authors amplified TCRs for 20 to 25 PCR cycles with a constant-region primer and a V-primer adapter. TCRdb re-derived calls from the reads in MiXCR, one entry per CDR3 protein. The sample lists about 89,000 distinct CDR3 sequences, 9.4% occurring once. The time point: before trial treatment. The germline V and J ends were trimmed by 4 bases and 0 bases, with 9 bases remaining between them. Germline V gives CDR1 GTSNPN, CDR2 SVGIG (reference sequence). The CDR3 totals 14 residues.

The clonotype originates from a male donor with prostate cancer. The specimen comprised PBMCs, sampled before treatment. The rearrangement joins TRBV30 to TRBJ1-4; D may be TRBD1 (5 bases). This CDR3 reads CAWTGGTTNEKLFF. CDR3 bases: TGTGCCTGGACCGGGGGGACAACTAATGAAAAACTGTTTTTT.